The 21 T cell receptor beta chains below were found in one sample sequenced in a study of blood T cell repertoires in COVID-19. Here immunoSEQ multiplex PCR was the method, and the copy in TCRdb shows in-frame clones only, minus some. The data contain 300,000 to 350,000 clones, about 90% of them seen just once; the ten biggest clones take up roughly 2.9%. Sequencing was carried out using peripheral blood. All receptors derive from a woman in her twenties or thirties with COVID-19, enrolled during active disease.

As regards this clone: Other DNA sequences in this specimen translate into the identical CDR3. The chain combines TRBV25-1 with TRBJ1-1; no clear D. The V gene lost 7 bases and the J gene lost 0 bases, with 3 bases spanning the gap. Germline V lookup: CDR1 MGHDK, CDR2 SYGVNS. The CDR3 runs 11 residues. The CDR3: CASIMNTEAFF. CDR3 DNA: TGTGCCAGCATAATGAACACTGAAGCTTTCTTT.

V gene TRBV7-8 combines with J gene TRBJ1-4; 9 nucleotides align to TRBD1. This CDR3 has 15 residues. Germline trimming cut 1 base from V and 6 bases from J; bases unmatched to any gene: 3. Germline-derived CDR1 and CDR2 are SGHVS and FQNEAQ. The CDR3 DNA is TGTGCCAGCAGCTTAGGTCGGACAGGGGATGAAAAACTGTTTTTT. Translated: CASSLGRTGDEKLFF.

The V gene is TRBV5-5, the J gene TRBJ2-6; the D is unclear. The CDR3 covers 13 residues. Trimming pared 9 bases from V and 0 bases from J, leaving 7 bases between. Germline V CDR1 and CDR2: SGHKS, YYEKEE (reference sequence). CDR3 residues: CATDSSGANVLTF. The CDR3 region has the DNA TGTGCCACCGACTCCTCTGGGGCCAACGTCCTGACTTTC.

CDR3 DNA sequence: TGTGCCAGTAGTATAGATTCTGGCGGGAGGGCCGGAGATACGCAGTATTTT. Its protein is CASSIDSGGRAGDTQYF. The chain has TRBV19 and TRBJ2-3, with TRBD2 matching over 9 bases. Trimming took 0 bases from V and 5 from J; bases not matched to a gene: 9. The germline CDR1 and CDR2 sequences are LNHDA and SQIVND (reference sequence). The CDR3 covers 17 residues.

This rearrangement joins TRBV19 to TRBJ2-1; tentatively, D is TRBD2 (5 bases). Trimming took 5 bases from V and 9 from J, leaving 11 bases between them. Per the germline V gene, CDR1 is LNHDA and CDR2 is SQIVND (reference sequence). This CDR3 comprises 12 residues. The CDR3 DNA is TGTGCCAGTAGTTTTATCGGAGGTGAGCAGTTCTTC. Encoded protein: CASSFIGGEQFF.

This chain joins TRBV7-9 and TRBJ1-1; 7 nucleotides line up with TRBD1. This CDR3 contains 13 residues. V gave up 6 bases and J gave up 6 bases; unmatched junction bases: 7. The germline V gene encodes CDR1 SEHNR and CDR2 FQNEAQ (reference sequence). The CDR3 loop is CASSTGTAPEAFF. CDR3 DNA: TGTGCCAGCAGTACCGGGACAGCCCCTGAAGCTTTCTTT. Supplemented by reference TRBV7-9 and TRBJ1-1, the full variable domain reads DTGVSQNPRHKITKRGQNVTFRCDPISEHNRLYWYRQTLGQGPEFLTYFQNEAQLEKSRLLSDRFSAERPKGSFSTLEIQRTEQGDSAMYLCASSTGTAPEAFFGQGTRLTVV.

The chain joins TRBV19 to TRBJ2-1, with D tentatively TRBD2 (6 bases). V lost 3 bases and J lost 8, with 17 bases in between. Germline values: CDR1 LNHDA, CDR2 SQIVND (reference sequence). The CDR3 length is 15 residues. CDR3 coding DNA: TGTGCCAGTAGTATGGGGACTTTGAATGGCTATGAGCAGTTCTTC. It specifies CASSMGTLNGYEQFF.

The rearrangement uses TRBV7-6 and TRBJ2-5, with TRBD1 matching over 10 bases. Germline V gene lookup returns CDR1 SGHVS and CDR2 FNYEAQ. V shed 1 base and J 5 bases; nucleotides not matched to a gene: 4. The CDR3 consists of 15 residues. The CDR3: CASSLGQGARETQYF. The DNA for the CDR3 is TGTGCCAGCAGCTTAGGACAGGGGGCTCGGGAGACCCAGTACTTC.

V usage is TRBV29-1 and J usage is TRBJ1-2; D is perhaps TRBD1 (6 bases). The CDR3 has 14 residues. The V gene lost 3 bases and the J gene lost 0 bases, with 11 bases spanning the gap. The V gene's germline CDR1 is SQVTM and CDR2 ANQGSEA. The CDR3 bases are TGCAGCGTTGAGCAGGGGAAATCTAACTATGGCTACACCTTC. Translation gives CSVEQGKSNYGYTF. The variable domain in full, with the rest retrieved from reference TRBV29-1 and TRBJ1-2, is SAVISQKPSRDICQRGTSLTIQCQVDSQVTMMFWYRQQPGQSLTLIATANQGSEATYESGFVIDKFPISRPNLTFSTLTVSNMSPEDSSIYLCSVEQGKSNYGYTFGSGTRLTVV.

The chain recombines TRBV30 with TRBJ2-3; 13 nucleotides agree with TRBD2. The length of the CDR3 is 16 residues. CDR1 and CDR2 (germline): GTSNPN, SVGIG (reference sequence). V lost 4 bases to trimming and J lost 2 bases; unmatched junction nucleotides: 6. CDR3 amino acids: CAWTPGLAGFTDTQYF. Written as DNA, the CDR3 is TGTGCCTGGACCCCGGGACTAGCGGGGTTCACAGATACGCAGTATTTT. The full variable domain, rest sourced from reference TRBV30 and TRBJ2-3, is SQTIHQWPATLVQPVGSPLSLECTVEGTSNPNLYWYRQAAGRGLQLLFYSVGIGQISSEVPQNLSASRPQDRQFILSSKKLLLSDSGFYLCAWTPGLAGFTDTQYFGPGTRLTVL.

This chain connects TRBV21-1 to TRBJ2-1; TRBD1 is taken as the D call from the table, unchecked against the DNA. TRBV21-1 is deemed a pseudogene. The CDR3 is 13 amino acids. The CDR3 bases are TGTGCCAGCAGCAAAGTGGGCCACAATGAGCAGTTCTTC. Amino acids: CASSKVGHNEQFF.

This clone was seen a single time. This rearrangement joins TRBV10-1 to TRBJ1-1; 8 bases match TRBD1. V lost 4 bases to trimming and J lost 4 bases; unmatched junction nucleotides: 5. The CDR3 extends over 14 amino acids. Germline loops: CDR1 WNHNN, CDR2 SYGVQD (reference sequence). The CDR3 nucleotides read TGCGCCAGCAGTGTGACAGGGGAGGGCACTGAAGCTTTCTTT. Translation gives CASSVTGEGTEAFF.

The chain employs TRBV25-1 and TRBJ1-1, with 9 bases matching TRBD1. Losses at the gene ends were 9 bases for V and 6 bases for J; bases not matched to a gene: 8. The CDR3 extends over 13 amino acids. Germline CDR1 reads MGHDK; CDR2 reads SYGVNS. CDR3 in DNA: TGTGCCAGTCGGGGACAGGGAATCTCTGAAGCTTTCTTT. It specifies CASRGQGISEAFF.

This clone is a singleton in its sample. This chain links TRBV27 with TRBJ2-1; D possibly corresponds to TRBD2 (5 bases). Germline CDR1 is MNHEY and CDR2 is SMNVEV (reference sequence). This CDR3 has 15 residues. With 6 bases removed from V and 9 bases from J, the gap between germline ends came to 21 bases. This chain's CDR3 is CASRTQGLHRGEQFF. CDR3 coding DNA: TGTGCCAGCAGAACCCAAGGGCTCCACCGGGGTGAGCAGTTCTTC.

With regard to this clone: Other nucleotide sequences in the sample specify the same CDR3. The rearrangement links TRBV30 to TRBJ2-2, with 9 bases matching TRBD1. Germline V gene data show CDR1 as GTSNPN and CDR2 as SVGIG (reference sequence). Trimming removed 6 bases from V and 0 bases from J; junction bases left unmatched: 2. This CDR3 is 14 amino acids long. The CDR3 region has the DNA TGTGCCTGCCACAGGGGGCCGAACACCGGGGAGCTGTTTTTT. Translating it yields CACHRGPNTGELFF.

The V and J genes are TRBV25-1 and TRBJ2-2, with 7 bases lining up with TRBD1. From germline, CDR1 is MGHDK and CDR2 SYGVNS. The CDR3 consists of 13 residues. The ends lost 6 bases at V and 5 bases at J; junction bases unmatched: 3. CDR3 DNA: TGTGCCAGCAGGGACAGGCCTACCGGGGAGCTGTTTTTT. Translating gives CASRDRPTGELFF.

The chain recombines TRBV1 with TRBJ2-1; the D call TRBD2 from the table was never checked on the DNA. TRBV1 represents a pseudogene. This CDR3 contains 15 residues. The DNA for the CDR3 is TGCACCAGCCACGATCCGTGTAGCTCCTACAATGAGCAGTTCTTC. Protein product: CTSHDPCSSYNEQFF.

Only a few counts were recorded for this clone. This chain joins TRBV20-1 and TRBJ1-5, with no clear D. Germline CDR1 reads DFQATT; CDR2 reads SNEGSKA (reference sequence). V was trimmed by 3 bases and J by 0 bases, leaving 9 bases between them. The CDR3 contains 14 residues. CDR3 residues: CSASEGLSNQPQHF. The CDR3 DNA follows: TGCAGTGCTAGTGAGGGCCTTAGCAATCAGCCCCAGCATTTT.

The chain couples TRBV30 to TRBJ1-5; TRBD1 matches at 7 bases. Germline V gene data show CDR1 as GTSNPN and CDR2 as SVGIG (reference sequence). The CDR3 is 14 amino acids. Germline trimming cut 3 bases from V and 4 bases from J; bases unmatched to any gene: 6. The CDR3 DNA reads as TGTGCCTGGAGAAACAGGGGAGGTAATCAGCCCCAGCATTTT. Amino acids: CAWRNRGGNQPQHF.

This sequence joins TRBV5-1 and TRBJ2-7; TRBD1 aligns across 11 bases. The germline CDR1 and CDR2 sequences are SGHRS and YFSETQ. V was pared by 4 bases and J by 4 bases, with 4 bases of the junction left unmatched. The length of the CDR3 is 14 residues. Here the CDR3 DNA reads TGCGCCAGCAGCCGGACAGGGGGCGCGTACGAGCAGTACTTC. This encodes CASSRTGGAYEQYF.

CDR3: CASSLTGWGTEAFF. In DNA form, the CDR3 reads TGTGCCAGCAGCTTGACAGGGTGGGGGACTGAAGCTTTCTTT. This chain joins TRBV11-2 and TRBJ1-1, with 7 bases that match TRBD1. V shed 3 bases, J shed 5 bases, and the junction held 6 bases outside the gene matches. The CDR3 loop spans 14 amino acids. Germline V lookup: CDR1 SGHAT, CDR2 FQNNGV.